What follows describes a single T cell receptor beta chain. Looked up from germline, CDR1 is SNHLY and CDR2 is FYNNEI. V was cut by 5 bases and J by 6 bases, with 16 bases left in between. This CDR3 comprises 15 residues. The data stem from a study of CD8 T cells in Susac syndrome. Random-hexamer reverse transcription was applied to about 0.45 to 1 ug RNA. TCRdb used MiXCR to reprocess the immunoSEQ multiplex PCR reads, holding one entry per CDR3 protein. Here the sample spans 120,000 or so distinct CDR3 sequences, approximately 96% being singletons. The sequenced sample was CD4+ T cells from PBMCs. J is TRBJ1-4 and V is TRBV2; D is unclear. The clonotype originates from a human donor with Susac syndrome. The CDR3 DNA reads TGTGCCAGCAGTCCAGACCTTGGCCTAGATGAAAAACTGTTTTTT. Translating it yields CASSPDLGLDEKLFF. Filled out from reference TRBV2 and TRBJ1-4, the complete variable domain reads EPEVTQTPSHQVTQMGQEVILRCVPISNHLYFYWYRQILGQKVEFLVSFYNNEISEKSEIFDDQFSVERPDGSNFTLKIRSTKLEDSAMYFCASSPDLGLDEKLFFGSGTQLSVL.